This is a list of T cell receptor beta chains from one sample in a study of T cell changes during pregnancy in multiple sclerosis. The protocol was immunoSEQ multiplex PCR, while the TCRdb copy is restricted to in-frame clones and leaves out a portion. The table records about 76,000 clones, 93% of them present only once. This sample comprised peripheral blood, obtained in the second trimester of pregnancy. All receptors derive from a female donor with multiple sclerosis, enrolled in a pregnancy study. CDR3s leave out the opening cysteine and the closing phenylalanine or tryptophan. D genes are given only for firm matches.

J: TRBJ1-2
D: .
V: TRBV7-2
CDR3: ASSPTRALNYGYT

J: TRBJ1-5
D: .
V: TRBV30
CDR3: AWNTGFGNQPQH

J: TRBJ1-1
D: TRBD1
V: TRBV6-5
CDR3: ASRLGQGNTEAF

J: TRBJ2-7
D: .
V: TRBV13
CDR3: ASSSYGAGGVTSYEQY

J: TRBJ1-2
D: .
V: TRBV11-2
CDR3: ASSLDHGGRNYGYT

J: TRBJ2-2
D: TRBD1
V: TRBV4-1
CDR3: ASSQRDRGWSTELF

J: TRBJ2-1
D: TRBD1
V: TRBV19
CDR3: ASSMNRDRGHEQF

J: TRBJ1-4
D: TRBD1
V: TRBV11-3
CDR3: ASSLGDRGRGEKLF

J: TRBJ1-1
D: TRBD1
V: TRBV5-5
CDR3: ASSGDRVYDTEAF

J: TRBJ1-2
D: .
V: TRBV11-2
CDR3: ASSQPRSGLDGYGYT

J: TRBJ1-2
D: .
V: TRBV11-1
CDR3: ASSFETNYGYT

J: TRBJ1-4
D: .
V: TRBV2
CDR3: ASTTENEKLF

J: TRBJ2-1
D: .
V: TRBV7-3
CDR3: ASSFGANNEQF

J: TRBJ1-5
D: .
V: TRBV5-8
CDR3: ASSSRSPNQPQH